Listed below are T cell receptor beta chains from one sample, sequenced in a study of brain metastases from non-small cell lung cancer. The protocol was immunoSEQ multiplex PCR, while the TCRdb copy is restricted to in-frame clones and leaves out a portion. The table has over 1,500 clones, 70% to 90% seen once. Sequencing was carried out using primary lung tumor tissue. Every receptor here comes from a donor aged 40 or older with non-small cell lung cancer. The conserved cysteine and the conserved F or W are not part of the CDR3 here.

cdr3_aa,v_call
AWSLGLSGQPQH,TRBV30
ASSRGYEQY,TRBV12-3/TRBV12-4
ASSHQSGGSYEQY,TRBV4-1
ASSIVQGHEQY,TRBV19
ASRDSPNIGELF,TRBV7-9
ASSLIRAEYLSGTNEKLF,TRBV7-3
ASSSLGSETQY,TRBV6-5
ASSKTKQGEIYGYT,TRBV2
ASSTDSGGADTQY,TRBV7-2
ATSDSDSLNQPQH,TRBV24-1
ASSIGPMNTEAF,TRBV19
ASSRNRVQQY,TRBV14
ASSLGQERYGYT,TRBV5-1